This TCR beta chain was sequenced for a study of cytomegalovirus exposure and HLA in healthy donors. PCR primers comprised 60 Vbeta and 13 Jbeta primers. Sequenced by immunoSEQ multiplex PCR; TCRdb stores in-frame clones only, minus some. Among approximately 190,000 clones listed, about 80% were seen once. This clone has a handful of counts. Germline values: CDR1 SNHLY, CDR2 FYNNEI. The CDR3 loop spans 15 amino acids. V lost 4 bases to trimming and J lost 0 bases, with 12 bases between them. The chain uses TRBV2 and TRBJ1-1; perhaps TRBD1 as D (6 bases). This TCR derives from a young woman in good health and CMV-seropositive. Sequencing was done on a sample of PBMCs. The CDR3 protein is CASSVGGHMNTEAFF. CDR3 sequence (DNA): TGTGCCAGCAGTGTGGGGGGGCATATGAACACTGAAGCTTTCTTT.